The present T cell receptor (beta chain) was sequenced within a study of T cell responses to AZD1222 COVID-19 vaccine. Turning to the study itself: Samples with a second dose at about 4 or about 12 weeks were pooled together. Whole-study findings and limits: Repertoires were obtained only post-peak T cell response.

V shed 5 bases and J 10 bases; nucleotides not matched to a gene: 8. Looked up from germline, CDR1 is MDHEN and CDR2 is SYDVKM. This CDR3 contains 14 residues. The table came from immunoSEQ multiplex PCR; TCRdb's copy has only in-frame clones and leaves some out. Among approximately 120,000 clones listed, roughly 93% were seen once. Comment on this clone: The antigen remains undetermined.

The V and J genes are TRBV28 and TRBJ2-1; 10 positions agree with TRBD2. The receptor's source is an adult in good health. The sample in question was peripheral blood, obtained on day 0 of AZD1222 vaccination. CDR3 sequence (DNA): TGTGCCAGCAGTCCTAGCGGGAGCCCCAGGGAGCAGTTCTTC. Its translation: CASSPSGSPREQFF.